This TCR beta chain was documented in a study of post-analysis software for immune sequencing data. About the study: Secondary progressive, relapsing-remitting and progressive-relapsing multiple sclerosis were among the included disease courses.

The TCR beta cDNA libraries contained unique molecular identifiers. There were roughly 0.85 to 11 million T cells, and approximately 500,000 cDNA molecules came from them. TCRdb ran MiXCR on the PCR reads and lists one entry per CDR3 protein. Of about 460,000 distinct CDR3 sequences listed, 45% were seen once; the top ten hold around 10%. Study observations and caveats: Compared against controls, patients with multiple sclerosis displayed significantly lower normalized Chao1 diversity. Batch-mates among the samples co-clustered strongly by F measure. Higher frequency in patients than in controls was seen for roughly five TRBV segments, with TRBV5-6, TRBV5-1 and TRBV20-1 among them.

This clonotype was seen a few times. Its matching antigen is unknown. The CDR3 covers 15 residues. V lost 4 bases to trimming and J lost 7 bases, with 22 bases between them. Germline V gene sequence: CDR1 DFQATT, CDR2 SNEGSKA (reference sequence). The clonotype was recovered from a girl aged 10 to 17 with multiple sclerosis. The chain combines TRBV20-1 with TRBJ2-5; D gene unclear. Source material: blood. CDR3 sequence reads: CSATILAGTPGTQYF. CDR3 DNA: TGCAGTGCTACAATCCTCGCAGGAACCCCCGGGACCCAGTACTTC.